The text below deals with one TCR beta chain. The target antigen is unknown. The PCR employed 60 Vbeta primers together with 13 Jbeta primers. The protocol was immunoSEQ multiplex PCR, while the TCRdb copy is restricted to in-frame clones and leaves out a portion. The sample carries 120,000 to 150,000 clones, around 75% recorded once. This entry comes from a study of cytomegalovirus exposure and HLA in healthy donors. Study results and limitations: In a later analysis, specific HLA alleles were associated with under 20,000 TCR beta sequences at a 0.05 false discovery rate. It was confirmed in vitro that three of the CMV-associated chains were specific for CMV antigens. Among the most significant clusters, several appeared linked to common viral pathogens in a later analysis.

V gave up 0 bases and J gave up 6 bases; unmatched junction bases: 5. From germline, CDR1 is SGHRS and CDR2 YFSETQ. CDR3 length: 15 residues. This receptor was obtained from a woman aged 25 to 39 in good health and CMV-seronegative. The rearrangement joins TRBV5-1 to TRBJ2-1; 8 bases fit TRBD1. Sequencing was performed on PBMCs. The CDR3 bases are TGCGCCAGCAGCTTGGGTTTTGACAGGGGCAATGAGCAGTTCTTC. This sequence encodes CASSLGFDRGNEQFF.